The 7 T cell receptor beta chains presented below share a single source sample, sequenced in a study of control samples from healthy donors and cancer patients. Using immunoSEQ multiplex PCR, the repertoire was profiled, and TCRdb retains in-frame clones only, with some absent. The sample consists of approximately 110,000 clones, roughly nine tenths of them appearing once. Sample: blood. The receptor set was obtained from a human donor in good health. The donor label of this sample is uncertain.

This chain links TRBV6-6 with TRBJ1-1; the D is unclear. The CDR3 contains 13 residues. Trimming took off 6 bases at V and 1 base at J, with 9 bases between the two ends. The germline gives CDR1 MNHNY, CDR2 SVGAGI (reference sequence). The CDR3 loop is CASSPPTNTEAFF. In DNA, the CDR3 is TGTGCCAGCAGCCCACCGACGAACACTGAAGCTTTCTTT.

The chain links TRBV10-3 to TRBJ1-2; 9 nucleotides line up with TRBD1. In germline, CDR1 is ENHRY, CDR2 SYGVKD. V gave up 3 bases and J gave up 1 base; unmatched junction bases: 12. The CDR3 loop spans 18 amino acids. CDR3 nucleotide sequence: TGTGCCATCAGTGATCAGCCTCGGGACAGGGTGGTTAACTATGGCTACACCTTC. Translation: CAISDQPRDRVVNYGYTF.

The chain carries TRBV10-3 and TRBJ1-2; no reliable D call. The germline V gene has CDR1 ENHRY and CDR2 SYGVKD. The CDR3 has 16 residues. V lost 6 bases, J lost 0 bases, and 17 bases lay in between. CDR3 DNA sequence: TGTGCCATCAGCGAGACCCGAGGTGGGGCTAACTATGGCTACACCTTC. Its protein is CAISETRGGANYGYTF.

V usage is TRBV6-5 and J usage is TRBJ1-5, with TRBD1 as a possible D gene (6 bases). Trimming cost V 7 bases and J 4 bases, with 11 bases left between them. Germline V CDR1 and CDR2: MNHEY, SVGAGI. The CDR3 contains 13 residues. CDR3 sequence (DNA): TGTGCCAGCAAGGTAGGGGGTAATCAGCCCCAGCATTTT. Translation: CASKVGGNQPQHF.

Of note for this clone: Other DNA sequences of this sample code for an identical CDR3. CDR3 in DNA: TGTGCCAGCTCACCCGGAAACCTATCACCGGGACAGGGTTCCCATGGCTACACCTTC. This translates into CASSPGNLSPGQGSHGYTF. J is TRBJ1-2 and V is TRBV18, with 9 bases matching TRBD1. The germline CDR1 and CDR2 sequences are KGHSH and LQKENI. This CDR3 region has 19 residues. J was trimmed by 6 bases and V by 3 bases; bases with no gene match: 20.

This clone occurred once. This chain joins TRBV6-6 and TRBJ1-1, with TRBD1 as a possible D gene (5 bases). Germline CDR1 reads MNHNY; CDR2 reads SVGAGI (reference sequence). The CDR3 is 12 amino acids. Trimming pared 3 bases from V and 4 bases from J, leaving 6 bases between. The CDR3 DNA follows: TGTGCCAGCAGTTATACAGGCACTGAAGCTTTCTTT. Encoded protein: CASSYTGTEAFF.

A single count supports this clone. The rearrangement links TRBV5-5 to TRBJ1-2; the match to TRBD1 covers 9 bases. The germline V gene has CDR1 SGHKS and CDR2 YYEKEE (reference sequence). Trimming took 2 bases from V and 7 from J; bases not matched to a gene: 9. This CDR3 contains 15 residues. The CDR3 loop reads CASSFSGTGIPGYTF. The DNA for the CDR3 is TGTGCCAGCAGCTTTTCCGGGACAGGGATCCCTGGCTACACCTTC.